This TCR beta chain was identified in a study of beta chain features in type 1 diabetes. The whole isolated RNA underwent reverse transcription, so sequencing captured expressed TCRB transcripts. Sequencing was performed with immunoSEQ multiplex PCR; in TCRdb, only in-frame clones are kept and a portion is missing. The sample comprises under 350,000 clones, about 7.8% of which are singletons, and approximately 0.93% rests with the top ten. The sequencing input was central memory CD4+ T cells from blood. The TCR was taken from a woman aged 18 to 35 in good health.

The CDR3 coding sequence is TGTGCCAGCAGTGACCGAAGGACCATATATTTT. It specifies CASSDRRTIYF. The chain has TRBV28 and TRBJ1-3; D is uncertain. V lost 5 bases, J lost 10 bases, and 9 bases lay in between. The germline V gene has CDR1 MDHEN and CDR2 SYDVKM. The CDR3 totals 11 residues.